The 2 T cell receptor beta chains given below trace back to one sample, sequenced in a study of blood T cell repertoires in COVID-19. Here immunoSEQ multiplex PCR was the method, and the copy in TCRdb shows in-frame clones only, minus some. Altogether under 150,000 clones are present, roughly 79% being singletons, with the ten largest covering about 8%. Sequencing was performed on peripheral blood. The receptors derive from a woman aged 60 to 75 with active or convalescent COVID-19.

The chain recombines TRBV5-4 with TRBJ1-2, with D uncertain. V was trimmed by 1 base and J by 1 base, leaving 11 bases between them. The CDR3 is 15 residues long. Germline V gene sequence: CDR1 SGHNT, CDR2 YYREEE (reference sequence). The CDR3 DNA reads as TGTGCCAGCAGCTTGTCAAACACCTTTAACTATGGCTACACCTTC. Protein: CASSLSNTFNYGYTF.

This clone has only one observation. The V gene is TRBV28, the J gene TRBJ2-1, with a weak D call TRBD1 (6 bases). The germline V gene encodes CDR1 MDHEN and CDR2 SYDVKM. Trimming took 6 bases from V and 6 from J, leaving 18 bases between them. The CDR3 has 15 amino acids. CDR3 DNA sequence: TGTGCCAGCAGCCCTTCCAGGGGTGTGTCCAATGAGCAGTTCTTC. Residues: CASSPSRGVSNEQFF.